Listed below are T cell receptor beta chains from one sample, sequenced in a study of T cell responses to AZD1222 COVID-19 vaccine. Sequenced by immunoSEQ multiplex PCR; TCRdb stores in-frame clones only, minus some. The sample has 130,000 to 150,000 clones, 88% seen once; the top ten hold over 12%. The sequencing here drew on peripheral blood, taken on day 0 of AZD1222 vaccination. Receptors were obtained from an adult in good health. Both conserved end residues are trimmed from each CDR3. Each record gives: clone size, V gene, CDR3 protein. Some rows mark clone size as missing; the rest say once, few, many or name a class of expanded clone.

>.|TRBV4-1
ASSQERGRVNEQF
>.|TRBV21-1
ASSNRDYEQY
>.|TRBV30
AWSVRRGQRGTEAF
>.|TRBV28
ASSRKGGPNQPQH
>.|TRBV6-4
ASSDPLAGELF
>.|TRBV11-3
ASSLGRGTEAF
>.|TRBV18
ASSTQGSNEKLF
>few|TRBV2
ASSAQGNTEAF
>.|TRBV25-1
ASSDGARYGYT
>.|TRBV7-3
ASRRASSSYNEQF
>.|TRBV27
ASGRGRMNTEAF
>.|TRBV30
AWIFGQGGTGELF
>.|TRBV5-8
ASSWTGYGYT
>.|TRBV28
ASVEHVRGMVANTEAF
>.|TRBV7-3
ASSPGQPYGYT
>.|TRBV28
ASSSGQGAYGYT
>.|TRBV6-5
ASKGDSHNYGYT
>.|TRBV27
ASRALNVDGYT
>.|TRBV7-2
ASSRSAGRTPYEQY
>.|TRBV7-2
ASSITSASSYEQY
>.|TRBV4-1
ASSQDGWDGYT
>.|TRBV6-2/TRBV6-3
ASSYGGASSDTQY
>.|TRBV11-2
ASSFSGTGVEGYT
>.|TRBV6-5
ASRAGHRGSRGYT
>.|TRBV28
ASSLPRVDQPQH
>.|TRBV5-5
ASSLVQGDQPQH
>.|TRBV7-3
ASSPGHRAEAF
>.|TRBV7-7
ASSLQGDGELF
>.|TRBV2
ASSGDRAGGYT
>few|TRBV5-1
ASSYVGQGDGYT
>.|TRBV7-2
ASSPPARDRGQETQY
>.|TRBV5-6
ASSFQGSGANVLT
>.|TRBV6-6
ASRPDGGSNYGYT
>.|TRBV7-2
ASSPGYEQY
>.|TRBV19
ASSGTFRGTEAF
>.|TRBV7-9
ASTRQSSGNTIY
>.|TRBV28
ASSLRGKGTEAF
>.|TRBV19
ASIGRGAGTEAF
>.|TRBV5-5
ASSPGTGKQPQH
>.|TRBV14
ASRTSGGSYNEQF
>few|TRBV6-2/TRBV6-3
ASSYSMSDRSTDTQY
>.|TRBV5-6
ASRTSRGVEQF
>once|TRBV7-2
ASSLRLASETQY
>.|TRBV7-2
ASLFSTGSGYEQY
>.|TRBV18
ASSPPLGRTEAF
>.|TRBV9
ASEVGEVETGELF
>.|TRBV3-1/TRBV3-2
ASSQDARQETQY
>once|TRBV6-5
ASGETQY
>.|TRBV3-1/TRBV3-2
ASSQGGIGNQPQH
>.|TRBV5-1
ASSLDPQANTEAF